The next 11 T cell receptor beta chains were all read from a single sample in a study of control samples from healthy donors and cancer patients. Assay used: immunoSEQ multiplex PCR; TCRdb lists only in-frame clones, some missing. The data contain some 120,000 clones, about nine tenths of them seen just once; the ten biggest clones take up approximately 9%. The sequenced sample consisted of blood. The source of these receptors is a man aged 35-49 years in good health.

The chain uses TRBV12-3 or TRBV12-4 and TRBJ1-2; D ambiguous. The CDR3 totals 13 residues. V was trimmed by 7 bases and J by 0 bases, leaving 9 bases between them. This CDR3 reads CASNYGANYGYTF. CDR3 in DNA: TGTGCCAGCAACTACGGAGCTAACTATGGCTACACCTTC.

The V call is TRBV2, the J call TRBJ1-5; 8 positions agree with TRBD1. Per germline, CDR1 SNHLY and CDR2 FYNNEI. The CDR3 loop spans 13 amino acids. After removal of 3 bases from V and 6 bases from J, the junction contained 1 base not matched to a gene. The CDR3 DNA follows: TGTGCCAGCAGTGAGACAGGGGCTCAGCCCCAGCATTTT. This translates into CASSETGAQPQHF.

Worth noting for this clone: Different DNA sequences within this sample yield the same CDR3. The chain has TRBV5-1 and TRBJ2-5; 9 nucleotides agree with TRBD1. This CDR3 comprises 14 residues. V trimming: 4 bases; J trimming: 5 bases; junction bases outside the gene matches: 6. Germline V gives CDR1 SGHRS, CDR2 YFSETQ. CDR3 sequence (DNA): TGCGCCAGCAGCCCGGACAGGGGCAGGGAGACCCAGTACTTC. Its translation is CASSPDRGRETQYF.

This chain uses TRBV29-1 with TRBJ2-1, with 8 bases that match TRBD2. V lost 1 base to trimming and J lost 7 bases; unmatched junction nucleotides: 9. The CDR3 contains 15 residues. In germline, CDR1 is SQVTM, CDR2 ANQGSEA. Here the CDR3 DNA reads TGCAGCGTTGAAGGTGGAACGGGGGGGCTGAATGAGCAGTTCTTC. As protein: CSVEGGTGGLNEQFF.

The chain couples TRBV2 to TRBJ1-6, with 11 positions matching TRBD1. CDR1 is SNHLY and CDR2 is FYNNEI in the germline V gene. V was clipped by 6 bases and J by 3 bases; unmatched bases: 1. This CDR3 has 15 residues. CDR3 sequence (DNA): TGTGCCAGCAGGGGGACAGGGGGCTATAATTCACCCCTCCACTTT. Translation gives CASRGTGGYNSPLHF.

The chain is built from TRBV4-1 and TRBJ2-7; 12 bases agree with TRBD1. Germline V gene data show CDR1 as MGHRA and CDR2 as YSYEKL. The junction had 3 bases not matched to a gene; V was cut back by 3 bases and J by 6 bases. CDR3 length: 14 amino acids. DNA of the CDR3: TGCGCCAGCAGCCAGGGACAGGGGGCTTCCGAGCAGTACTTC. Its translation: CASSQGQGASEQYF.

The genes are TRBV19 and TRBJ2-5; D remains unclear. Germline V gives CDR1 LNHDA, CDR2 SQIVND (reference sequence). This CDR3 has 13 residues. V lost 2 bases and J lost 4, with 8 bases in between. The CDR3 DNA reads as TGTGCCAGTAGTATACAAAACAGAGAGACCCAGTACTTC. It yields the protein CASSIQNRETQYF.

J is TRBJ2-1 and V is TRBV24-1, with D unclear. CDR3 length: 13 residues. Germline CDR1 and CDR2: KGHDR and SFDVKD. The V gene lost 3 bases and the J gene lost 12 bases, with 14 bases spanning the gap. CDR3 protein: CATSDRRSGGQFF. CDR3 nucleotides: TGTGCCACCAGTGATCGCAGGTCCGGCGGGCAGTTCTTC.

This chain links TRBV4-3 with TRBJ1-2, with D hard to call. The CDR3 length is 16 residues. V was pared by 0 bases and J by 2 bases, with 13 bases between. Germline V gene sequence: CDR1 LGHNA, CDR2 YSLEER. CDR3 loop: CASSQDNYALNYGYTF. The CDR3 DNA is TGCGCCAGCAGCCAAGATAATTATGCACTAAACTATGGCTACACCTTC.

This clone appeared once. The chain joins TRBV7-2 to TRBJ2-2; maybe TRBD2 (6 bases). The CDR3 length is 15 residues. V was shortened by 1 base and J by 5 bases, with 11 bases between the two germline ends. Germline CDR1 SGHTA, CDR2 FQGNSA. The CDR3 loop is CASSLVGGLTGELFF. CDR3 DNA sequence: TGTGCCAGCAGCTTAGTCGGGGGTCTTACCGGGGAGCTGTTTTTT. Variable domain in full (rest from reference TRBV7-2 and TRBJ2-2): GAGVSQSPSNKVTEKGKDVELRCDPISGHTALYWYRQSLGQGLEFLIYFQGNSAPDKSGLPSDRFSAERTGGSVSTLTIQRTQQEDSAVYLCASSLVGGLTGELFFGEGSRLTVL.

The gene calls are TRBV19 and TRBJ1-3, with D hard to call. Germline CDR1 LNHDA, CDR2 SQIVND (reference sequence). This CDR3 spans 18 amino acids. The V end lost 2 bases, the J end lost 1 base, and 18 bases lay between the germline ends. Here the CDR3 reads CASSIWAWGFPSGNTIYF. As DNA, the CDR3 is TGTGCCAGTAGTATATGGGCCTGGGGTTTCCCATCTGGAAACACCATATATTTT.